In this sample, the clone carrying this T cell receptor beta chain turned up once. Repertoires were generated with immunoSEQ multiplex PCR, while TCRdb's copy carries only in-frame clones and drops some. This sample has about 35,000 clones, with approximately 89% found just once. With V trimmed by 5 bases and J by 7 bases, 3 bases remained unmatched. The CDR3 has 12 residues. CDR1 is SGHVS, CDR2 FQNEAQ, per germline. The data are from a study of T cell changes during pregnancy in multiple sclerosis. This clonotype was sampled from a female donor in good health, enrolled as a control in a pregnancy study. The source material was CD4+ T cells from peripheral blood mononuclear cells, sampled after pregnancy. The chain has TRBV7-8 and TRBJ2-3; TRBD2 agrees at 7 bases. The CDR3 protein is CASSLGGNTQYF. CDR3 bases: TGTGCCAGCAGCCTCGGGGGGAATACGCAGTATTTT.